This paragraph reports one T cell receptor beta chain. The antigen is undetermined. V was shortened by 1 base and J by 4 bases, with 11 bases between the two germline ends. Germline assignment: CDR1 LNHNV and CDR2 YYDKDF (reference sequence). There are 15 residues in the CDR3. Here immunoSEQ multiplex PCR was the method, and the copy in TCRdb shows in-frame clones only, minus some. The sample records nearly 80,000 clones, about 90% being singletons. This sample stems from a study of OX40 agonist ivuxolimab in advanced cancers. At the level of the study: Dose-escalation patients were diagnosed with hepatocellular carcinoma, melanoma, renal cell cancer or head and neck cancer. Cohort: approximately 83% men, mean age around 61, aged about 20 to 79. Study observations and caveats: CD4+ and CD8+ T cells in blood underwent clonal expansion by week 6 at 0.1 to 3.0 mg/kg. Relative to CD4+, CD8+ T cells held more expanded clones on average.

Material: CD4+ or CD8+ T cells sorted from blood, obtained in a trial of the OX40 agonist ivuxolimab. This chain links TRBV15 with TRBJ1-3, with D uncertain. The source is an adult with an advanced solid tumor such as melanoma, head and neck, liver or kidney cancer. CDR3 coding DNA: TGTGCCACCAGCAGAGGTGGCGGGAAGGGAAACACCATATATTTT. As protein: CATSRGGGKGNTIYF.